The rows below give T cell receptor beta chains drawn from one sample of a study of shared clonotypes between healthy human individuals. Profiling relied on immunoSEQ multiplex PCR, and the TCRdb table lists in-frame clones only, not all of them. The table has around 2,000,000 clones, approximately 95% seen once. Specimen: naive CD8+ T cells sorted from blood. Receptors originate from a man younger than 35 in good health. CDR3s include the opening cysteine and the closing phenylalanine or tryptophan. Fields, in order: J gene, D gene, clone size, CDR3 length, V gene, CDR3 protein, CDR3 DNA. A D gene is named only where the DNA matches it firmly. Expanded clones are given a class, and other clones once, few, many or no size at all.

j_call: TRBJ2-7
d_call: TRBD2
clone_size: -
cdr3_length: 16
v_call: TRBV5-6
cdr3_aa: CASSLREGKSSYEQYF
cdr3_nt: TGTGCCAGCAGCCTCAGGGAGGGAAAAAGCTCCTACGAGCAGTACTTC

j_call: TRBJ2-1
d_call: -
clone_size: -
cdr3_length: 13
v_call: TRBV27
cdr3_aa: CASSLSAINEQFF
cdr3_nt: TGTGCCAGCAGTTTATCGGCGATAAATGAGCAGTTCTTC

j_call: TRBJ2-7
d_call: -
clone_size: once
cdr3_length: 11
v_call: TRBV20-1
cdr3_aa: CSARIEYEQYF
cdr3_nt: TGCAGTGCTAGAATAGAGTACGAGCAGTACTTC

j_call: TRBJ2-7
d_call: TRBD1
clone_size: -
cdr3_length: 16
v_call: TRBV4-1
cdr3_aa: CASSQDPTDRGGEQYF
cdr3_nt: TGCGCCAGCAGCCAAGATCCTACCGACAGGGGAGGAGAGCAGTACTTC

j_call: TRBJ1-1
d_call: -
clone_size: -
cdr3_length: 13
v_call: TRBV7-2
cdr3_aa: CASSPRWNTEAFF
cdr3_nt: TGTGCCAGCAGCCCCCGCTGGAACACTGAAGCTTTCTTT

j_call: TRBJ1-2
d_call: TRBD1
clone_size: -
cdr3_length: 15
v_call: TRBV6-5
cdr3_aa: CASSTGAYFFYGYTF
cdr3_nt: TGTGCCAGTTCGACAGGGGCCTACTTCTTCTATGGCTACACCTTC

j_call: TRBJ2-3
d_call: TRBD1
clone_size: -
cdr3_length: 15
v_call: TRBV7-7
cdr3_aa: CASSLGDRVTDTQYF
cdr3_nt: TGTGCTAGCAGCTTAGGAGACAGGGTGACAGATACGCAGTATTTT

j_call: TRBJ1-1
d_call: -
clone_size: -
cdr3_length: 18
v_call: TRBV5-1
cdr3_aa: CASSSGPGWAGATSEAFF
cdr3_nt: TGCGCCAGCAGCAGTGGACCAGGTTGGGCAGGGGCTACTAGTGAAGCTTTCTTT

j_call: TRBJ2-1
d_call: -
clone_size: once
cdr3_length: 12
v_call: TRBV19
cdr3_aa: CASSGWPPGKFF
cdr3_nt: TGTGCCAGTAGTGGATGGCCTCCAGGGAAGTTCTTC

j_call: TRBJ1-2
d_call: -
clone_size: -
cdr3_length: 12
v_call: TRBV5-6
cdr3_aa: CASSRQDYGYTF
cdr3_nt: TGTGCCAGCAGTCGTCAAGACTATGGCTACACCTTC

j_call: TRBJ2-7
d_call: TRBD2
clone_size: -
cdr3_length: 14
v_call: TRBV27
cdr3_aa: CASSLRGAPVEQYF
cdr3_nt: TGTGCCAGCAGTTTGCGGGGGGCACCAGTCGAGCAGTACTTC

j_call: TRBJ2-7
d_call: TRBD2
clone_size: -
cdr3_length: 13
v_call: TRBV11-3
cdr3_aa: CASSSGTSHEQYF
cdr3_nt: TGTGCCAGCAGCTCCGGGACTAGTCACGAGCAGTACTTC

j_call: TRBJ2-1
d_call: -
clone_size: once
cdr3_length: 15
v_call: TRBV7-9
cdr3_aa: CASSIWDNPYNEQFF
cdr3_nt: TGTGCCAGCAGCATATGGGACAACCCGTACAATGAGCAGTTCTTC

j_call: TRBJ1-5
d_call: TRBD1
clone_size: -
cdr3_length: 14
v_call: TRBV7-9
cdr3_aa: CASSSGQYIGPQHF
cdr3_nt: TGTGCCAGCAGCTCGGGACAGTACATAGGGCCCCAGCATTTT

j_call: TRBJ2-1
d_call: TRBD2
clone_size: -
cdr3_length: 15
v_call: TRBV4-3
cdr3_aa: CASSQGLAGYNEQFF
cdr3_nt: TGCGCCAGCAGCCAAGGACTAGCGGGATACAATGAGCAGTTCTTC

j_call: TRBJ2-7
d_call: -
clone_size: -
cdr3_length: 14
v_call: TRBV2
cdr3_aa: CASSEAGTSYEQYF
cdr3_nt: TGTGCCAGCAGTGAAGCCGGGACGTCCTACGAGCAGTACTTC

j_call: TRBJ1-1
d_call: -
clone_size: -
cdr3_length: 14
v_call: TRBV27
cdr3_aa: CASSLLVGSTEAFF
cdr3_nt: TGTGCCAGCAGTTTATTAGTTGGGTCCACTGAAGCTTTCTTT

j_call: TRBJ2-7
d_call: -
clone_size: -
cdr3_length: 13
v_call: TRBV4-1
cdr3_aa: CASSYSADYEQYF
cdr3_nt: TGCGCCAGCAGCTACTCCGCCGACTACGAGCAGTACTTC

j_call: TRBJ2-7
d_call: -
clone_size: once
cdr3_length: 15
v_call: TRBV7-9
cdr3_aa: CASSLANQGSYEQYF
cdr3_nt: TGTGCCAGCAGCTTAGCGAACCAGGGTTCCTACGAGCAGTACTTC

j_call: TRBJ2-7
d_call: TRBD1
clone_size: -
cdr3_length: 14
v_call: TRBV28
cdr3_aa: CASSPAGQGARQYF
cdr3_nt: TGTGCCAGCAGTCCAGCCGGACAGGGGGCGAGGCAGTACTTC

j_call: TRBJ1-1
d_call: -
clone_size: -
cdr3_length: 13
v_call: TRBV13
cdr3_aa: CASSLEGVTEAFF
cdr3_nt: TGTGCCAGCAGCTTAGAGGGGGTCACTGAAGCTTTCTTT

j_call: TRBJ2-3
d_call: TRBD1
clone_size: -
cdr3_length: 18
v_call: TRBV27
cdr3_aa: CASSLSPFPGTGSYTQYF
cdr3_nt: TGTGCCAGCAGTTTATCACCTTTCCCGGGGACAGGTTCTTATACGCAGTATTTT

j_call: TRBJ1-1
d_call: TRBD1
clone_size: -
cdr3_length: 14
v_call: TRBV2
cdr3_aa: CASSRQGLYTEAFF
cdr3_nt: TGTGCCAGCAGTCGACAGGGATTGTACACTGAAGCTTTCTTT

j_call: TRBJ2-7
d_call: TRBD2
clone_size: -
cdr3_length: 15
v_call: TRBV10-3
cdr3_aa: CAISEAGRGRGEQYF
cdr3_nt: TGTGCCATCAGTGAGGCGGGGAGGGGAAGGGGCGAGCAGTACTTC

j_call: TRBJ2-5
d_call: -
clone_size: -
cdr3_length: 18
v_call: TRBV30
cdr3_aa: CAWDPPNGRGMRQETQYF
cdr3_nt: TGTGCCTGGGACCCACCCAACGGAAGGGGCATGCGACAAGAGACCCAGTACTTC

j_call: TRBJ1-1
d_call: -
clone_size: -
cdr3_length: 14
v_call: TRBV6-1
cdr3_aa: CASRHLRGDTEAFF
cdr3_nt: TGTGCCAGCCGACACCTCCGAGGGGACACTGAAGCTTTCTTT

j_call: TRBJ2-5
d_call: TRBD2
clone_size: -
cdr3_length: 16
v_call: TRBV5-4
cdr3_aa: CASSLTGLAGQETQYF
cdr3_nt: TGTGCCAGCAGCCTAACCGGACTAGCGGGGCAAGAGACCCAGTACTTC

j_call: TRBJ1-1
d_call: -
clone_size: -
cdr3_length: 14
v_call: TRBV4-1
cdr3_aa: CASSQRGWNTEAFF
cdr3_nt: TGCGCCAGCAGCCAGAGGGGGTGGAACACTGAAGCTTTCTTT

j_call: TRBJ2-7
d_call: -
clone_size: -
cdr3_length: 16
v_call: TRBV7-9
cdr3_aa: CASSLDRTSPSYEQYF
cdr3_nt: TGTGCCAGCAGCCTCGACAGGACCTCTCCTTCCTACGAGCAGTACTTC

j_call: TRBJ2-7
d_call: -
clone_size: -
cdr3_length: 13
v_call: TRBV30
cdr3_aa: CAWEPDSGYEQYF
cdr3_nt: TGTGCCTGGGAACCCGACTCGGGGTACGAGCAGTACTTC

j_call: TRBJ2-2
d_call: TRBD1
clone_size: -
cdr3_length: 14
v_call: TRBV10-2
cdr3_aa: CASSFDRVPGELFF
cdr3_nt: TGCGCCAGCAGTTTCGACAGGGTTCCCGGGGAGCTGTTTTTT

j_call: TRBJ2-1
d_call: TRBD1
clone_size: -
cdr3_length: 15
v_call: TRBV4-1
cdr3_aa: CASSPRTGTNNEQFF
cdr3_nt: TGCGCCAGCAGCCCCCGGACAGGGACCAACAATGAGCAGTTCTTC

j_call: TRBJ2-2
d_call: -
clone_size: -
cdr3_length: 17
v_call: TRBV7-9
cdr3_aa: CASSFPSTGSATGELFF
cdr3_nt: TGTGCCAGCAGCTTCCCCAGTACAGGGTCCGCCACCGGGGAGCTGTTTTTT

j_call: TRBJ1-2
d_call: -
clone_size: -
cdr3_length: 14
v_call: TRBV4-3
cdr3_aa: CASSQVSGTYGYTF
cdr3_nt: TGCGCCAGCAGCCAAGTTTCCGGGACATATGGCTACACCTTC

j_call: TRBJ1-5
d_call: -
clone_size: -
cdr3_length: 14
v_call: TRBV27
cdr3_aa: CASSLRGHNQPQHF
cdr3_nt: TGTGCCAGCAGTTTAAGGGGCCACAATCAGCCCCAGCATTTT

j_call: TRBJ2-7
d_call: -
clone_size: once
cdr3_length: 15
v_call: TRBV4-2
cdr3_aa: CASSQAPAEVHEQYF
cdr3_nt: TGTGCCAGCAGCCAAGCCCCGGCAGAAGTCCACGAGCAGTACTTC

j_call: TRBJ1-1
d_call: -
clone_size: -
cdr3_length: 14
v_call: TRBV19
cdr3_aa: CASRIFGGGTEAFF
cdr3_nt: TGTGCCAGTAGGATTTTTGGGGGAGGCACTGAAGCTTTCTTT

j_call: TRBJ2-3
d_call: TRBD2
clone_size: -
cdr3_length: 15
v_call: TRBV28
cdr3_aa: CASTRIAGLTDTQYF
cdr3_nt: TGTGCCAGCACGAGAATAGCGGGCCTCACAGATACGCAGTATTTT

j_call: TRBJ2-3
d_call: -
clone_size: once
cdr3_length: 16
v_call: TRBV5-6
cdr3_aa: CASSYGVPISTDTQYF
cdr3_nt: TGTGCCAGCAGCTACGGGGTTCCGATTAGCACAGATACGCAGTATTTT

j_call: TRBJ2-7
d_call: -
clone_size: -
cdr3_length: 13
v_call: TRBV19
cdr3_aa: CASSIKSAYEQYF
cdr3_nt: TGTGCCAGTAGTATTAAATCAGCGTACGAGCAGTACTTC

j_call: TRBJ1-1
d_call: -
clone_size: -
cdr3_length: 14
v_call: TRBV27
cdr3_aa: CASSVLGGNTEAFF
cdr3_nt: TGTGCCAGCAGCGTCTTGGGGGGGAACACTGAAGCTTTCTTT